The rows below give T cell receptor beta chains drawn from one sample of a study of vaccination and CD4 T cells after COVID-19. No antigen is known for these receptors. A single record per CDR3 protein comes from TCRdb applying MiXCR to the PCR reads. The sample carries roughly 7,200 distinct CDR3 sequences, under 40% recorded once. Material for sequencing was CD4+ T cells from blood, cultured in vitro. Source of these receptors: a human donor in good health. The CDR3 runs from the conserved cysteine through the conserved F or W. Each record gives: V gene, J gene, D gene, clone size, CDR3 protein, CDR3 DNA. D genes are given only for firm matches. Rows give clone size only sometimes, using once, few, many, or a class for an expanded clone.

V: TRBV15; J: TRBJ1-1; D: NA; size: NA; CDR3: CATSRDPQGTEAFF; DNA: TGTGCCACCAGCAGAGACCCCCAGGGTACTGAAGCTTTCTTT
V: TRBV6-1; J: TRBJ1-1; D: NA; size: NA; CDR3: CASNRTGIMNTEAFF; DNA: TGTGCCAGCAATAGAACCGGGATCATGAACACTGAAGCTTTCTTT
V: TRBV19; J: TRBJ1-2; D: TRBD1; size: NA; CDR3: CASSDHRGSYTF; DNA: TGTGCCAGTAGTGACCACAGGGGTAGCTACACCTTC
V: TRBV20-1; J: TRBJ1-2; D: TRBD1; size: NA; CDR3: CSAGQGLIELRGYGYTF; DNA: TGCAGTGCTGGACAGGGACTAATAGAACTCCGGGGATATGGCTACACCTTC
V: TRBV30; J: TRBJ1-6; D: NA; size: NA; CDR3: CAWSLVKSPLHF; DNA: TGTGCCTGGAGTCTGGTAAAATCACCCCTCCACTTT
V: TRBV20-1; J: TRBJ1-1; D: NA; size: NA; CDR3: CSASDGTNTEAFF; DNA: TGCAGTGCTAGTGATGGGACGAACACTGAAGCTTTCTTT
V: TRBV6-5; J: TRBJ2-7; D: NA; size: few; CDR3: CASSYSWGVYEQYF; DNA: TGTGCCAGCAGTTACTCTTGGGGGGTTTACGAGCAGTACTTC
V: TRBV12-3/TRBV12-4; J: TRBJ2-3; D: NA; size: NA; CDR3: CASSLAGGLTDTQYF; DNA: TGTGCCAGCAGTTTAGCGGGGGGGCTAACAGATACGCAGTATTTT
V: TRBV6-5; J: TRBJ1-1; D: NA; size: few; CDR3: CASSYSGVGDTEAFF; DNA: TGTGCCAGCAGTTACAGCGGGGTAGGGGACACTGAAGCTTTCTTT
V: TRBV2; J: TRBJ2-3; D: TRBD2; size: few; CDR3: CASSELAGGGDTQYF; DNA: TGTGCCAGCAGTGAACTGGCGGGGGGGGGAGATACGCAGTATTTT
V: TRBV25-1; J: TRBJ1-2; D: NA; size: NA; CDR3: CASKSRGFYGYTF; DNA: TGTGCCAGCAAGTCACGGGGCTTCTATGGCTACACCTTC
V: TRBV7-9; J: TRBJ1-1; D: TRBD1; size: NA; CDR3: CASSEGQGTEAFF; DNA: TGTGCCAGCAGCGAGGGACAGGGGACTGAAGCTTTCTTT
V: TRBV11-2; J: TRBJ1-1; D: NA; size: few; CDR3: CASSLLGGTEAFF; DNA: TGTGCCAGCAGCTTATTGGGAGGGACTGAAGCTTTCTTT
V: TRBV20-1; J: TRBJ1-5; D: NA; size: few; CDR3: CSARATDDQPQHF; DNA: TGCAGTGCTAGAGCGACAGATGATCAGCCCCAGCATTTT
V: TRBV19; J: TRBJ2-1; D: NA; size: few; CDR3: CASSTTQNLVNNEQFF; DNA: TGTGCCAGTAGCACCACCCAGAATCTAGTTAACAATGAGCAGTTCTTC
V: TRBV12-3/TRBV12-4; J: TRBJ1-5; D: NA; size: NA; CDR3: CASSFFGGQGQPQHF; DNA: TGTGCCAGCAGTTTCTTCGGGGGGCAAGGTCAGCCCCAGCATTTT
V: TRBV27; J: TRBJ1-1; D: TRBD1; size: once; CDR3: CASRSSGDREAFF; DNA: TGTGCCAGCAGAAGTTCCGGGGACAGGGAAGCTTTCTTT
V: TRBV30; J: TRBJ2-5; D: TRBD1; size: NA; CDR3: CAWGTGGIQETQYF; DNA: TGTGCCTGGGGAACAGGGGGGATACAAGAGACCCAGTACTTC
V: TRBV19; J: TRBJ2-7; D: NA; size: NA; CDR3: CASSRRSSYEQYF; DNA: TGTGCCAGTAGCAGGAGGAGCTCCTACGAGCAGTACTTC
V: TRBV2; J: TRBJ2-5; D: NA; size: few; CDR3: CAILGRGETQYF; DNA: TGTGCCATCCTCGGCCGGGGGGAGACCCAGTACTTC
V: TRBV20-1; J: TRBJ1-5; D: NA; size: NA; CDR3: CSARDSNQPQHF; DNA: TGCAGTGCTAGGGACAGCAATCAGCCCCAGCATTTT
V: TRBV20-1; J: TRBJ1-2; D: NA; size: NA; CDR3: CSARYDYGYTF; DNA: TGCAGTGCTAGATACGACTATGGCTACACCTTC
V: TRBV15; J: TRBJ2-5; D: NA; size: few; CDR3: CATSRVETQYF; DNA: TGTGCCACCAGCAGAGTGGAGACCCAGTACTTC
V: TRBV27; J: TRBJ2-1; D: TRBD2; size: once; CDR3: CASRGLAGHLQGQFF; DNA: TGTGCCAGCAGGGGGCTAGCGGGACACCTACAAGGGCAGTTCTTC
V: TRBV14; J: TRBJ1-2; D: NA; size: NA; CDR3: CASSQSGRANYGYTF; DNA: TGTGCCAGCAGCCAATCAGGCAGGGCTAACTATGGCTACACCTTC
V: TRBV20-1; J: TRBJ1-1; D: NA; size: medium-sized; CDR3: CSAPGQMNTEAFF; DNA: TGCAGTGCCCCCGGACAGATGAACACTGAAGCTTTCTTT
V: TRBV12-3/TRBV12-4; J: TRBJ1-1; D: NA; size: NA; CDR3: CASSFWDTNTEAFF; DNA: TGTGCCAGCAGTTTCTGGGACACGAACACTGAAGCTTTCTTT
V: TRBV7-9; J: TRBJ2-2; D: TRBD1; size: NA; CDR3: CASSFAGTGVSGELFF; DNA: TGTGCCAGCAGCTTCGCCGGGACAGGGGTTTCCGGGGAGCTGTTTTTT
V: TRBV29-1; J: TRBJ2-3; D: TRBD2; size: few; CDR3: CSVASGGAGTQYF; DNA: TGCAGCGTTGCAAGCGGGGGGGCGGGGACGCAGTATTTT
V: TRBV5-6; J: TRBJ1-5; D: NA; size: NA; CDR3: CASSSFHDQPQHF; DNA: TGTGCCAGCAGCTCGTTCCATGATCAGCCCCAGCATTTT
V: TRBV20-1; J: TRBJ2-5; D: TRBD2; size: few; CDR3: CSAGTSLGGRETQYF; DNA: TGCAGTGCCGGGACTAGCCTGGGGGGCAGGGAGACCCAGTACTTC
V: TRBV6-2/TRBV6-3; J: TRBJ2-7; D: TRBD2; size: few; CDR3: CASSPFRGGSYEQYF; DNA: TGTGCCAGCAGCCCTTTCCGGGGGGGCTCGTACGAGCAGTACTTC
V: TRBV10-1; J: TRBJ1-1; D: TRBD1; size: few; CDR3: CASSESGDSKGAFF; DNA: TGCGCCAGCAGTGAGTCCGGGGACAGCAAAGGAGCTTTCTTT
V: TRBV12-3/TRBV12-4; J: TRBJ2-3; D: NA; size: NA; CDR3: CASSFSSAGDTQYF; DNA: TGTGCCAGCAGTTTCTCTAGCGCCGGAGATACGCAGTATTTT
V: TRBV12-3/TRBV12-4; J: TRBJ2-1; D: NA; size: NA; CDR3: CASSNRSIRNEQFF; DNA: TGTGCCAGCAGTAATCGCTCAATTCGTAATGAGCAGTTCTTC
V: TRBV30; J: TRBJ1-2; D: NA; size: NA; CDR3: CAWSALGGYGYTF; DNA: TGTGCCTGGAGTGCTTTAGGGGGCTATGGCTACACCTTC
V: TRBV11-2; J: TRBJ1-1; D: NA; size: few; CDR3: CASSPGSAAEAFF; DNA: TGTGCCAGCAGCCCCGGTAGTGCCGCTGAAGCTTTCTTT
V: TRBV20-1; J: TRBJ1-1; D: TRBD1; size: once; CDR3: CSAIAGQPNTEAFF; DNA: TGCAGTGCGATCGCGGGACAGCCGAACACTGAAGCTTTCTTT
V: TRBV7-6; J: TRBJ2-2; D: TRBD1; size: NA; CDR3: CASSLTGGDTGELFF; DNA: TGTGCCAGCAGCCTTACAGGGGGCGACACCGGGGAGCTGTTTTTT
V: TRBV30; J: TRBJ2-1; D: NA; size: NA; CDR3: CAWMPSSYNEQFF; DNA: TGTGCCTGGATGCCCAGCTCCTACAATGAGCAGTTCTTC
V: TRBV20-1; J: TRBJ2-5; D: TRBD2; size: NA; CDR3: CSAREAAGELETQYF; DNA: TGCAGTGCTAGAGAGGCGGCGGGGGAGCTAGAGACCCAGTACTTC